The rows below give T cell receptor beta chains drawn from one sample of a study of blood T cell repertoires in COVID-19. Here immunoSEQ multiplex PCR was the method, and the copy in TCRdb shows in-frame clones only, minus some. The profile covers 170,000 or so clones, with approximately 91% appearing a single time and 0.5% to 0.55% taken by the ten largest. Sequenced: peripheral blood. The origin of the receptors is a man between 45 and 60 years old with acute or convalescent COVID-19. Each CDR3 is given with its conserved first and last residue. The order of the fields is J gene, D gene, V gene, CDR3 protein, CDR3 DNA. D genes are given only for firm matches.

J gene: TRBJ2-5
D gene: TRBD1
V gene: TRBV6-5
CDR3 protein: CASNPGGQETQYF
CDR3 DNA: TGTGCCAGCAACCCAGGGGGCCAAGAGACCCAGTACTTC

J gene: TRBJ2-5
D gene: TRBD1
V gene: TRBV19
CDR3 protein: CASSMTHWGQGARETQYF
CDR3 DNA: TGTGCCAGTAGTATGACCCATTGGGGACAGGGGGCGCGGGAGACCCAGTACTTC

J gene: TRBJ2-1
D gene: .
V gene: TRBV10-3
CDR3 protein: CAISDRQMNEQFF
CDR3 DNA: TGTGCCATCAGTGACCGACAGATGAATGAGCAGTTCTTC

J gene: TRBJ1-2
D gene: .
V gene: TRBV7-2
CDR3 protein: CASSVGRANYGYTF
CDR3 DNA: TGTGCCAGCAGTGTGGGGAGAGCTAACTATGGCTACACCTTC

J gene: TRBJ2-5
D gene: .
V gene: TRBV3-1/TRBV3-2
CDR3 protein: CASSPTVKETQYF
CDR3 DNA: TGTGCCAGCAGCCCCACAGTAAAAGAGACCCAGTACTTC

J gene: TRBJ2-7
D gene: .
V gene: TRBV5-4
CDR3 protein: CASSDQGVLAYEQYF
CDR3 DNA: TGTGCCAGCAGCGACCAAGGGGTCCTCGCCTACGAGCAGTACTTC

J gene: TRBJ1-6
D gene: .
V gene: TRBV13
CDR3 protein: CASSRRGTSYNSPLHF
CDR3 DNA: TGTGCCAGCAGCCGCCGAGGTACGTCCTATAATTCACCCCTCCACTTT

J gene: TRBJ2-7
D gene: .
V gene: TRBV3-1/TRBV3-2
CDR3 protein: CASSQELAGKQYF
CDR3 DNA: TGTGCCAGCAGCCAAGAATTGGCGGGGAAGCAGTACTTC

J gene: TRBJ1-5
D gene: .
V gene: TRBV6-5
CDR3 protein: CASSYSIGQPQHF
CDR3 DNA: TGTGCCAGCAGTTACTCGATCGGTCAGCCCCAGCATTTT

J gene: TRBJ1-4
D gene: .
V gene: TRBV6-5
CDR3 protein: CASSYRQGPNEKLFF
CDR3 DNA: TGTGCCAGCAGTTACCGTCAGGGTCCTAATGAAAAACTGTTTTTT

J gene: TRBJ2-3
D gene: TRBD1
V gene: TRBV11-2
CDR3 protein: CASSFQRPGQGSDTQYF
CDR3 DNA: TGTGCCAGCAGCTTCCAACGACCGGGACAGGGCTCAGATACGCAGTATTTT

J gene: TRBJ1-6
D gene: .
V gene: TRBV7-2
CDR3 protein: CASSLESVASSYNSPLHF
CDR3 DNA: TGTGCCAGCAGCTTAGAAAGTGTCGCGAGCTCCTATAATTCACCCCTCCACTTT

J gene: TRBJ2-3
D gene: .
V gene: TRBV4-1
CDR3 protein: CASSQDDDSGSTDTQYF
CDR3 DNA: TGCGCCAGCAGCCAAGATGACGATAGCGGCAGCACAGATACGCAGTATTTT

J gene: TRBJ1-1
D gene: .
V gene: TRBV21-1
CDR3 protein: CASSKCPLLAGRGTEAFF
CDR3 DNA: TGTGCCAGCAGCAAATGCCCACTTTTGGCCGGGAGGGGCACTGAAGCTTTCTTT

J gene: TRBJ2-3
D gene: .
V gene: TRBV6-5
CDR3 protein: CASSLSTADTQYF
CDR3 DNA: TGTGCCAGCAGTCTATCCACGGCAGATACGCAGTATTTT

J gene: TRBJ2-7
D gene: TRBD2
V gene: TRBV7-9
CDR3 protein: CASSALTGSGRYYEQYF
CDR3 DNA: TGTGCCAGCAGCGCACTGACTGGCAGCGGGAGATACTACGAGCAGTACTTC